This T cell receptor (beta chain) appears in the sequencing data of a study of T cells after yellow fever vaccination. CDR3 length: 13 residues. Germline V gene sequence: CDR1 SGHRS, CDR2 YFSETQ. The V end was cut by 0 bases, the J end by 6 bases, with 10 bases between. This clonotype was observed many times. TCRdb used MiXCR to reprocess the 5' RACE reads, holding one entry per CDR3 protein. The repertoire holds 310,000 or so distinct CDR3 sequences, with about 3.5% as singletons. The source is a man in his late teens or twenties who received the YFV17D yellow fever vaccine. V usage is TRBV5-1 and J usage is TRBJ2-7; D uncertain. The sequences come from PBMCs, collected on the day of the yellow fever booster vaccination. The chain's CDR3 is CASSLESSSEQYF. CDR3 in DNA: TGCGCCAGCAGCTTGGAAAGCAGCAGCGAGCAGTACTTC.